These 26 T cell receptor beta chains share one sample of origin, sequenced in a study of blood T cell repertoires in COVID-19. Using immunoSEQ multiplex PCR, the repertoire was profiled, and TCRdb retains in-frame clones only, with some absent. Among about 140,000 clones listed, around three quarters were seen once. Material: peripheral blood. The receptors derive from a man between 60 and 70 years old with acute or convalescent COVID-19.

In its sample, this clone was seen once. This chain joins TRBV7-2 and TRBJ2-5; 9 bases map to TRBD1. V lost 3 bases and J lost 5; bases outside the gene matches: 10. Germline V gene data show CDR1 as SGHTA and CDR2 as FQGNSA. The CDR3 extends over 16 amino acids. The DNA of the CDR3 is TGTGCCAGCAGCTTTGAGGGGGGACAGGGTTGGGAGACCCAGTACTTC. This translates into CASSFEGGQGWETQYF.

The V call is TRBV7-3, the J call TRBJ2-2; 8 bases match TRBD2. Trimming at V came to 1 base and at J to 4 bases, leaving 8 bases not matched to a gene. The germline V gene encodes CDR1 SGHTA and CDR2 FQGTGA. This CDR3 has 17 amino acids. The CDR3 loop reads CASSLNPGLAATGELFF. CDR3 coding DNA: TGTGCCAGCAGCTTAAACCCCGGACTAGCCGCCACCGGGGAGCTGTTTTTT.

With respect to this clone: This same CDR3 is encoded by further DNA sequences in the sample. This chain uses TRBV7-9 with TRBJ1-1; D unclear. V was pared by 1 base and J by 1 base, with 7 bases between. This CDR3 has 14 residues. Germline CDR1 is SEHNR and CDR2 is FQNEAQ (reference sequence). The CDR3 bases are TGTGCCAGCAGCTTAGATGGAGGGAACACTGAAGCTTTCTTT. Translation gives CASSLDGGNTEAFF.

The chain joins TRBV24-1 to TRBJ1-5, with 7 positions matching TRBD1. V lost 3 bases and J lost 1; bases outside the gene matches: 5. Per the germline V gene, CDR1 is KGHDR and CDR2 is SFDVKD. The CDR3 is 16 amino acids. CDR3 in amino acids: CATSDRTGGSNQPQHF. CDR3 coding DNA: TGTGCCACCAGTGATCGGACAGGAGGAAGCAATCAGCCCCAGCATTTT.

The chain recombines TRBV19 with TRBJ2-1, with 10 bases that match TRBD2. The germline V gene has CDR1 LNHDA and CDR2 SQIVND (reference sequence). The CDR3 runs to 15 residues. The junction had 6 bases not matched to a gene; V was cut back by 6 bases and J by 4 bases. This CDR3 reads CASSPSTSGYNEQFF. CDR3 nucleotides: TGTGCCAGTAGCCCCTCGACTAGCGGGTACAATGAGCAGTTCTTC.

Concerning this clone itself: Other DNA sequences in this sample translate to the same CDR3. The V gene is TRBV19, the J gene TRBJ2-2; D perhaps matches TRBD1 (5 bases). The CDR3 covers 15 residues. V was pared by 3 bases and J by 1 base, with 9 bases between. The V gene's germline CDR1 is LNHDA and CDR2 SQIVND (reference sequence). The CDR3 loop reads CASSIGQGNTGELFF. The DNA of the CDR3 is TGTGCCAGTAGTATTGGGCAGGGGAACACCGGGGAGCTGTTTTTT.

This clone has just a few counts. The chain couples TRBV6-6 to TRBJ2-7; TRBD1 aligns across 9 bases. The CDR3 has 14 amino acids. The V and J ends lost 7 bases and 7 bases, in that order; junction bases with no gene match: 11. Germline lookup yields CDR1 MNHNY and CDR2 SVGAGI (reference sequence). The CDR3 loop is CASNSGTGSTEQYF. In DNA form, the CDR3 reads TGTGCCAGCAACTCCGGGACAGGGTCAACGGAGCAGTACTTC.

The V call is TRBV6-1, the J call TRBJ2-1, with D perhaps TRBD1 (5 bases). CDR1 is MNHNS, CDR2 SASEGT, per germline. This CDR3 is built from 12 residues. The germline V and J ends were trimmed by 5 bases and 10 bases, with 12 bases remaining between them. CDR3: CASSFPGHEQFF. Written as DNA, the CDR3 is TGTGCCAGCAGTTTCCCTGGACACGAGCAGTTCTTC.

This clone was picked up a small number of times. The gene calls are TRBV30 and TRBJ2-7; 11 nucleotides agree with TRBD2. CDR3 size: 15 residues. The junction had 12 bases not matched to a gene; V was cut back by 8 bases and J by 3 bases. Germline loops: CDR1 GTSNPN, CDR2 SVGIG (reference sequence). The CDR3 is CARGQTGTSGYEQYF. CDR3 coding DNA: TGTGCCCGGGGACAGACCGGGACTAGCGGCTACGAGCAGTACTTC.

The V and J genes are TRBV24-1 and TRBJ2-5, with 7 bases fitting TRBD1. The germline V gene has CDR1 KGHDR and CDR2 SFDVKD. Unmatched junction bases numbered 5, after V lost 4 bases and J lost 4 bases. This CDR3 is built from 14 residues. The CDR3 loop reads CATSDRTGRETQYF. In DNA form, the CDR3 reads TGTGCCACCAGTGACCGGACAGGACGAGAGACCCAGTACTTC.

The V gene is TRBV11-2, the J gene TRBJ2-7; 9 bases are a match to TRBD1. The ends lost 2 bases at V and 3 bases at J; junction bases unmatched: 5. Germline CDR1 reads SGHAT; CDR2 reads FQNNGV. There are 15 residues in the CDR3. This CDR3 reads CASSLTGTGYYEQYF. CDR3 nucleotide sequence: TGTGCCAGCAGCTTAACCGGGACAGGGTACTACGAGCAGTACTTC.

This chain uses TRBV5-1 with TRBJ1-2; no definite D call. Per the germline V gene, CDR1 is SGHRS and CDR2 is YFSETQ. The CDR3 covers 15 residues. V was trimmed by 0 bases and J by 4 bases, leaving 13 bases between them. The CDR3 sequence is CASSLGAGQAYGYTF. Written as DNA, the CDR3 is TGCGCCAGCAGCTTGGGGGCAGGCCAAGCCTATGGCTACACCTTC. The full variable domain, in which reference TRBV5-1 and TRBJ1-2 provide the parts outside the CDR3, is KAGVTQTPRYLIKTRGQQVTLSCSPISGHRSVSWYQQTPGQGLQFLFEYFSETQRNKGNFPGRFSGRQFSNSRSEMNVSTLELGDSALYLCASSLGAGQAYGYTFGSGTRLTVV.

The chain uses TRBV27 and TRBJ2-2, with TRBD1 matching 7 bases. Per the germline V gene, CDR1 is MNHEY and CDR2 is SMNVEV (reference sequence). The CDR3 contains 18 residues. V dropped 5 bases and J dropped 5; count of bases not matched to a gene: 17. The CDR3: CASSLLLAGAGGTGELFF. Here the CDR3 DNA reads TGTGCCAGCAGTCTATTATTGGCAGGGGCAGGGGGAACCGGGGAGCTGTTTTTT.

This clone has just a few counts. The rearrangement uses TRBV6-5 and TRBJ2-5, with 14 bases lining up with TRBD2. This CDR3 comprises 15 residues. Trimming at V came to 5 bases and at J to 4 bases, leaving 3 bases not matched to a gene. Germline V gives CDR1 MNHEY, CDR2 SVGAGI. The CDR3, as DNA: TGTGCCAGCAGTACGGGACTAGCGGGAGTAGAGACCCAGTACTTC. Translation: CASSTGLAGVETQYF.

This clone was seen only once. This sequence joins TRBV24-1 and TRBJ2-1; 10 bases align to TRBD2. The CDR3 consists of 18 residues. V was clipped by 4 bases and J by 9 bases; unmatched bases: 17. Germline-derived CDR1 and CDR2 are KGHDR and SFDVKD. For the CDR3, the DNA is TGTGCCACCAGTGAGATAGGGACTAGCGCAAGTAAGAGGGGTGAGCAGTTCTTC. It translates to CATSEIGTSASKRGEQFF.

J is TRBJ2-3 and V is TRBV27; D call uncertain. This CDR3 has 9 residues. Germline V gives CDR1 MNHEY, CDR2 SMNVEV (reference sequence). V shed 11 bases and J shed 6 bases, with 6 bases lying between them. The CDR3, as DNA: TGTGCCCCCCGGGATACGCAGTATTTT. This sequence encodes CAPRDTQYF.

This clone was observed a handful of times. The chain is built from TRBV6-2 or TRBV6-3 and TRBJ2-7; D remains ambiguous. The CDR3 length is 13 residues. V was cut by 2 bases and J by 9 bases, with 14 bases left in between. CDR1 and CDR2 from the germline V gene are MNHEY and SVGEGT. This chain's CDR3 is CASSYRNLLRQYF. In DNA, the CDR3 is TGTGCCAGCAGTTACCGTAACTTGCTAAGGCAGTACTTC.

The gene calls are TRBV29-1 and TRBJ1-5; D not resolved. The V gene's germline CDR1 is SQVTM and CDR2 ANQGSEA. V was shortened by 6 bases and J by 4 bases, with 13 bases between the two germline ends. This CDR3 contains 13 residues. The CDR3 bases are TGCAGCGTAGCCGCCGAGCCAAATCAGCCCCAGCATTTT. This gives the protein CSVAAEPNQPQHF. The full variable domain, its missing parts supplied by reference TRBV29-1 and TRBJ1-5, is SAVISQKPSRDICQRGTSLTIQCQVDSQVTMMFWYRQQPGQSLTLIATANQGSEATYESGFVIDKFPISRPNLTFSTLTVSNMSPEDSSIYLCSVAAEPNQPQHFGDGTRLSIL.

V gene TRBV27 combines with J gene TRBJ2-1; D possibly corresponds to TRBD1 (5 bases). Per germline, CDR1 MNHEY and CDR2 SMNVEV (reference sequence). V was trimmed by 2 bases and J by 8 bases, leaving 10 bases between them. The CDR3 runs to 13 residues. Here the CDR3 DNA reads TGTGCCAGCAGTTTAGGCCAGGGCTATGAGCAGTTCTTC. Its translation is CASSLGQGYEQFF.

This clone was seen once. V is TRBV6-6 and J is TRBJ2-3; TRBD2 is a possible D gene (5 bases). This CDR3 has 11 amino acids. Germline assignment: CDR1 MNHNY and CDR2 SVGAGI (reference sequence). V lost 10 bases and J 6 bases, leaving 11 bases between the germline ends. DNA for the CDR3: TGTGCCACTCGAGGGTTCGATACGCAGTATTTT. Residues: CATRGFDTQYF.

V is TRBV4-2 and J is TRBJ2-7, with D uncertain. This CDR3 has 15 amino acids. V was clipped by 0 bases and J by 0 bases, with 9 bases between them. Germline V gives CDR1 LGHNA, CDR2 YNFKEQ. The CDR3 DNA reads as TGTGCCAGCAGCCAAGAGTTAACTGACTCCTACGAGCAGTACTTC. Protein: CASSQELTDSYEQYF.

The chain recombines TRBV6-5 with TRBJ1-4; D gene unclear. Trimming took 0 bases from V and 8 from J, leaving 16 bases between them. Germline lookup yields CDR1 MNHEY and CDR2 SVGAGI. The CDR3 has 16 residues. CDR3 nucleotide sequence: TGTGCCAGCAGTTACTCGTTGGGGAGCCCGGGGGAAAAACTGTTTTTT. It specifies CASSYSLGSPGEKLFF.

This chain uses TRBV5-1 with TRBJ1-5, with D unclear. CDR3 length: 15 amino acids. In germline, CDR1 is SGHRS, CDR2 YFSETQ. Trimming removed 0 bases at V and 0 bases at J, with 7 bases between. The CDR3 coding sequence is TGCGCCAGCAGCTTGGCGGGAAATAGCAATCAGCCCCAGCATTTT. Its translation is CASSLAGNSNQPQHF.

The chain joins TRBV19 to TRBJ2-2; D uncertain. Germline V gene lookup returns CDR1 LNHDA and CDR2 SQIVND (reference sequence). The CDR3 totals 13 residues. Deletions cut 5 bases from V and 4 bases from J, with 8 bases between. This CDR3 is CASSVSGTGELFF. CDR3 coding DNA: TGTGCCAGTAGTGTATCGGGCACCGGGGAGCTGTTTTTT.

The chain combines TRBV2 with TRBJ2-1, with D perhaps TRBD1 (6 bases). Germline V gene data show CDR1 as SNHLY and CDR2 as FYNNEI. The V gene lost 4 bases and the J gene lost 1 base, with 14 bases spanning the gap. The CDR3 consists of 16 residues. The CDR3 DNA reads as TGTGCCAGCAGTGGTGAGGGGGACGGTTCCTACAATGAGCAGTTCTTC. Protein sequence: CASSGEGDGSYNEQFF.

The V and J genes are TRBV7-9 and TRBJ1-1, with D unclear. V was clipped by 7 bases and J by 1 base, with 10 bases between them. The CDR3 totals 13 residues. Germline CDR1 is SEHNR and CDR2 is FQNEAQ (reference sequence). The CDR3 sequence is CASKAAGNTEAFF. The DNA of the CDR3 is TGTGCCAGCAAGGCTGCGGGGAACACTGAAGCTTTCTTT.